The 5 T cell receptor beta chains listed next were all sequenced from one sample in a study of T cells in localized non-small cell lung cancer. Data came from immunoSEQ multiplex PCR; TCRdb stores just in-frame clones and leaves some out. The table lists over 40,000 clones, about 88% of them singletons. The sequencing here drew on peripheral blood, taken before any cancer treatment. The receptors were sampled from a female donor of 60 years or more with stage I squamous cell lung carcinoma.

The chain is built from TRBV5-1 and TRBJ2-1; D perhaps matches TRBD1 (6 bases). From germline, CDR1 is SGHRS and CDR2 YFSETQ. V shed 3 bases and J shed 8 bases, with 18 bases lying between them. The CDR3 sequence is 15 residues long. The CDR3 DNA reads TGCGCCAGCAGCTCGCTACAGGGCGGAAGCTATGAGCAGTTCTTC. As protein: CASSSLQGGSYEQFF.

This chain links TRBV6-4 with TRBJ2-1, with 13 nucleotides matching TRBD2. The CDR3 spans 15 residues. Germline V gives CDR1 MRHNA, CDR2 SNTAGT. The ends lost 7 bases at V and 9 bases at J; junction bases unmatched: 9. Written as DNA, the CDR3 is TGTGCCAGCACCTGGACTAGCGGGAGTGGGGGTGAGCAGTTCTTC. It codes for CASTWTSGSGGEQFF.

This clone occurred once. V gene TRBV12-5 combines with J gene TRBJ1-1; possible D gene TRBD1, 6 bases. The CDR3 is 16 residues long. Germline values: CDR1 LGHNT, CDR2 FRNRAP. Trimming cost V 2 bases and J 5 bases, with 18 bases left between them. The CDR3 DNA sequence: TGTGCTAGTGGTTTGAACGGGGGCGTTATTTTGACTGAAGCTTTCTTT. This gives the protein CASGLNGGVILTEAFF.

The chain carries TRBV10-3 and TRBJ2-7; 9 nucleotides agree with TRBD1. The CDR3 runs to 14 residues. J gave up 1 base and V 5 bases, and 3 bases lay outside the gene matches. Germline assignment: CDR1 ENHRY and CDR2 SYGVKD. The CDR3, as DNA: TGTGCCATCAGTAGACAGGGGGAATCCTACGAGCAGTACTTC. Encoded protein: CAISRQGESYEQYF.

The chain carries TRBV19 and TRBJ2-6, with D uncertain. The CDR3 contains 15 residues. Germline values: CDR1 LNHDA, CDR2 SQIVND (reference sequence). V lost 6 bases, J lost 0 bases, and 9 bases lay in between. CDR3 sequence: CASREENSGANVLTF. The CDR3 DNA sequence: TGTGCCAGTAGGGAAGAGAACTCTGGGGCCAACGTCCTGACTTTC.